This TCR beta chain was recovered during a study of control samples from healthy donors and cancer patients. Data came from immunoSEQ multiplex PCR; TCRdb stores just in-frame clones and leaves some out. This sample has tens of thousands of clones, with roughly 93% found just once. Sequencing input: PBMCs. The clonotype comes from a woman in her thirties or forties with lung cancer.

The CDR3 loop is CASSLISLDYGYTF. The CDR3 DNA sequence: TGTGCCAGCAGCTTGATTTCCCTAGACTATGGCTACACCTTC. The chain links TRBV5-6 to TRBJ1-2; no clear D gene. The V gene's germline CDR1 is SGHDT and CDR2 YYEEEE. Trimming cost V 1 base and J 3 bases, with 10 bases left between them. The CDR3 length is 14 residues.